The rows below give T cell receptor beta chains drawn from one sample of a study of shared clonotypes between healthy human individuals. Sequenced by immunoSEQ multiplex PCR; TCRdb stores in-frame clones only, minus some. The sample consists of 450,000 to 650,000 clones, about 80% of them appearing once. Sequencing input: PBMCs. The receptors originated from a woman in her forties in good health. Some clones in this sample may be carry-over from other donors' samples. Each CDR3 is given without its conserved first and last residue. The order of the fields is V gene, J gene, CDR3 protein.

TRBV5-8	TRBJ2-3	ASSLSGSFGSDTQY
TRBV11-3	TRBJ2-7	ASSRLAGGLQY
TRBV7-6	TRBJ2-1	ASSRFSNEQF
TRBV11-2	TRBJ2-2	ASSLGPSGSRGTGELF
TRBV9	TRBJ2-7	ASSVAPGEGWEQY
TRBV5-6	TRBJ1-1	ASSPTGANTEAF
TRBV30	TRBJ2-2	AWRQGASGELF
TRBV11-2	TRBJ1-1	ASSLGQGGTEAF
TRBV27	TRBJ2-7	ASSPTGSYEQY
TRBV5-1	NA	ASSLAGGSGYEQY
TRBV5-8	TRBJ1-5	ASSPGEISNQPQH
TRBV12-1	TRBJ2-7	ASRPPTYEQY
TRBV10-1	TRBJ1-5	ASRTQTDQHSNQPQH
TRBV30	TRBJ2-7	AWSPDRHSYEQY
TRBV18	TRBJ2-7	ASSPQTGRPHEQY
TRBV19	TRBJ2-3	ASSIIGTASTDTQY
TRBV4-2	TRBJ1-1	ASSASGLRNTEAF
TRBV5-1	TRBJ1-4	ASSQDFRIPKPNEKLF
TRBV29-1	TRBJ2-3	SVAGTGWKY
TRBV5-8	TRBJ1-1	ASSTRGLGITEAF
TRBV2	TRBJ1-1	ASSEGGISAF
TRBV4-1	TRBJ2-5	ASSQDTETQY